This TCR beta chain is drawn from a study of blood T cell repertoires in COVID-19. Study-wide background: The United States, Italy and Spain were the sources of the acute and convalescent COVID-19 samples. The cDNA or gDNA used as material had been derived from T cells, B-cell-depleted T cells, or PBMCs.

CDR3 length: 17 residues. The germline gives CDR1 SGDLS, CDR2 YYNGEE. The V segment lost 0 bases and the J segment 4 bases; nucleotides outside the gene matches: 12. Methods used by the authors: Using reference gene primer amplification, nucleated cell counts were estimated. The assay was immunoSEQ multiplex PCR, and TCRdb's table has in-frame clones only and misses some. V and J calls and clone size are as listed in that table; D and trimming were resolved from the DNA. The sample consists of more than 100,000 clones, approximately 86% of them appearing once. The sequenced material came from peripheral blood. The chain is built from TRBV9 and TRBJ2-7; 8 positions agree with TRBD1. The source is a human donor in a cohort sampled during active COVID-19. CDR3 in amino acids: CASSVEGYGTGPYEQYF. The CDR3 nucleotides read TGTGCCAGCAGCGTAGAAGGGTATGGGACAGGCCCATACGAGCAGTACTTC.